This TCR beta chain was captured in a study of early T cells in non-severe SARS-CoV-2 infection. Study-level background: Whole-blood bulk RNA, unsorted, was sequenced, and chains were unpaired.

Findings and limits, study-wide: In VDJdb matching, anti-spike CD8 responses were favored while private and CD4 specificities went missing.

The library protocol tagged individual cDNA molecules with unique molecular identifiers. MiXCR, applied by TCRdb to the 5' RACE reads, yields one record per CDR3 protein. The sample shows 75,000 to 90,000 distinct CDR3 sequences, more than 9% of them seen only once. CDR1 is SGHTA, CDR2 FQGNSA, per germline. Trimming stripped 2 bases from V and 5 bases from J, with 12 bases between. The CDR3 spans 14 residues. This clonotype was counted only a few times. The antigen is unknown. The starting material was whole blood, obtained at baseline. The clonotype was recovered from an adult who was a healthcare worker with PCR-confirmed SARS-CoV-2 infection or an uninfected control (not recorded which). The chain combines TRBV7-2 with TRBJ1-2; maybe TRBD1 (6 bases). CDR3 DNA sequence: TGTGCCAGCAGCTTAAGACAGGTCGGATATGGCTACACCTTC. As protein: CASSLRQVGYGYTF.